This T cell receptor (beta chain) came from a study of blood T cell repertoires in COVID-19. At the level of the study: Samples came from the United States, Italy and Spain, spanning acute and convalescent COVID-19. The cDNA or gDNA used as material had been derived from T cells, B-cell-depleted T cells, or PBMCs.

From germline, CDR1 is MNHEY and CDR2 SVGAGI. Trimming took 0 bases from V and 7 from J, leaving 10 bases between them. This CDR3 has 14 residues. As handled by the study authors: Quantification of nucleated cells was approximated via reference gene primer amplification. Repertoires were generated with immunoSEQ multiplex PCR, while TCRdb's copy carries only in-frame clones and drops some. The DNA gave D and trimming, while V, J and clone size come from that table. The repertoire holds 150,000 to 200,000 clones, nearly 90% seen once, with 0.62% in the top ten. The chain employs TRBV6-5 and TRBJ1-5; D not resolved. The sequenced material came from peripheral blood. This receptor was identified in a man between 45 and 60 years old with acute or convalescent COVID-19. The CDR3 DNA reads TGTGCCAGCAGTTACTCCGGGGTAGGCCAGCCCCAGCATTTT. It codes for CASSYSGVGQPQHF.